This T cell receptor beta chain was sequenced in a study of blood T cells in healthy people across ages. This clonotype was observed a few times. This CDR3 contains 15 residues. The V and J ends lost 4 bases and 1 base respectively, with 11 bases between them. Germline CDR1 is SGDLS and CDR2 is YYNGEE. Combining a sample-barcoded 5' primer with a J-beta primer mix, a second PCR ran for about 6 to 12 cycles. TCRdb re-called the 5' RACE reads through MiXCR, storing one row per CDR3 protein. The sample gives approximately 1.5 million distinct CDR3 sequences, roughly 32% of which show up once; roughly 10% is in the top ten.

This TCR was recovered from a woman aged 25 to 39 in good health. The sequencing input was blood. The rearrangement uses TRBV9 and TRBJ2-2, with a tentative D call TRBD1 (6 bases). CDR3 region: CASSSGDGNTGELFF. In nucleotides, the CDR3 is TGTGCCAGCAGCTCAGGGGACGGGAACACCGGGGAGCTGTTTTTT.